Listed below are T cell receptor beta chains from one sample, sequenced in a study of neoadjuvant anti-PD-1 for oral cavity cancer. Libraries were prepared by immunoSEQ multiplex PCR; TCRdb keeps only in-frame clonotypes and omits some of them. The sample contains some 15,000 clones, under 40% of which appear only once. This specimen was tumor tissue, taken after nivolumab (anti-PD-1) treatment. The receptors here all came from a person aged 35-80 years with oral cavity squamous cell carcinoma. Each CDR3 is given with its conserved first and last residue. The D gene is left open where the match is weak. Clone size is stated in some rows and not others, as once, few, many or a class when expanded.

D | size | J | V | DNA | CDR3
. | . | TRBJ2-1 | TRBV9 | TGTGCCAGCAGCGTAGGGGTAGCGGTCTACAATGAGCAGTTCTTC | CASSVGVAVYNEQFF
. | few | TRBJ1-1 | TRBV4-2 | TGTGCCAGCAGCCAAGATATCGGGGCAGGAGAAGCTTTCTTT | CASSQDIGAGEAFF
. | . | TRBJ1-6 | TRBV30 | TGTGCCTGGACCGCACAGGGATCAAATAATTCACCCCTCCACTTT | CAWTAQGSNNSPLHF
. | few | TRBJ2-2 | TRBV27 | TGTGCCAGCAGCCACTCCGGCACCGGGGAGCTGTTTTTT | CASSHSGTGELFF
TRBD2 | few | TRBJ2-3 | TRBV11-3 | TGTGCCAGCAGCTTAGTAGCGGGGGCAGATACGCAGTATTTT | CASSLVAGADTQYF
. | . | TRBJ2-1 | TRBV29-1 | TGCAGCGTCGATTGGGGATATGAGCAGTTCTTC | CSVDWGYEQFF
TRBD1 | once | TRBJ2-2 | TRBV6-5 | TGTGCCAGCATCCTCGGGACAGCGAACACCGGGGAGCTGTTTTTT | CASILGTANTGELFF
TRBD1 | . | TRBJ1-2 | TRBV7-2 | TGTGCCAGCAGCAGGGACAGGGAAAGGGGCTACACCTTC | CASSRDRERGYTF
TRBD2 | . | TRBJ2-3 | TRBV9 | TGTGCCAGCAGCGTCGGGCTAGCGGGGGGGGACACAGATACGCAGTATTTT | CASSVGLAGGDTDTQYF
. | medium-sized | TRBJ1-5 | TRBV28 | TGTGCCACGGGACAAGTCTCCAATCAGCCCCAGCATTTT | CATGQVSNQPQHF
. | . | TRBJ1-2 | TRBV30 | TGTGCCTGGAGTATTCAGACGGGCGGCTACACCTTC | CAWSIQTGGYTF
. | . | TRBJ2-7 | TRBV7-8 | TGTGCCAGCAGCTTAGTTGTGGGTTACGAGCAGTACTTC | CASSLVVGYEQYF
TRBD2 | once | TRBJ2-3 | TRBV5-1 | TGCGCCAGCAGCTTGGGACTAGCTGGCACAGATACGCAGTATTTT | CASSLGLAGTDTQYF
. | . | TRBJ2-2 | TRBV2 | TGTGCCAGCAGTGAAACGGGCGGTTCGAACACCGGGGAGCTGTTTTTT | CASSETGGSNTGELFF
TRBD2 | . | TRBJ2-7 | TRBV10-2 | TGCGCCACCCGCGGGAGGGGGGACGAGCAGTACTTC | CATRGRGDEQYF
. | few | TRBJ2-3 | TRBV25-1 | TGTGCCAGCAGTGAATATGGACAACTAGATACGCAGTATTTT | CASSEYGQLDTQYF
. | medium-sized | TRBJ1-2 | TRBV19 | TGTGCCAGTACCCTGACAGGCCCAACGGGCGGCTACACCTTC | CASTLTGPTGGYTF
TRBD1 | few | TRBJ1-4 | TRBV18 | TGTGCCAGCTCATCGACAGGGATAGGGGAAAAACTGTTTTTT | CASSSTGIGEKLFF
. | . | TRBJ2-1 | TRBV11-1 | TGTGCCAGCAGCCCAAGGAATGAGCAGTTCTTC | CASSPRNEQFF
. | few | TRBJ1-1 | TRBV11-2 | TGTGCCAGCAGCTTAGGACTCTCCGTTGGAGTTGAAGCTTTCTTT | CASSLGLSVGVEAFF
. | few | TRBJ1-5 | TRBV2 | TGTGCCAGCAGGGACGCCTCCAATCAGCCCCAGCATTTT | CASRDASNQPQHF
TRBD2 | . | TRBJ2-1 | TRBV5-8 | TGTGCCAGCAGCCAGACTAGCCAACCCGTCTTC | CASSQTSQPVF
. | few | TRBJ2-5 | TRBV6-1 | TGTGCCAGCAGTGAGATGGGGGGACCCCAAGAGACCCAGTACTTC | CASSEMGGPQETQYF
TRBD1 | few | TRBJ1-4 | TRBV30 | TGTGCCTGGAAAGGTGGGACAGGGAATGAAAAACTGTTTTTT | CAWKGGTGNEKLFF
. | medium-sized | TRBJ1-5 | TRBV5-5 | TGTGCCAGCAGCCGCGACTACAGGGAAGGTAGCAATCAGCCCCAGCATTTT | CASSRDYREGSNQPQHF
. | . | TRBJ2-7 | TRBV6-5 | TGTGCCAGCAAGGAGGGAGTCGCCTACGAGCAGTACTTC | CASKEGVAYEQYF
. | . | TRBJ1-6 | TRBV28 | TGTGCCAGCAGTTCCTTCAGGGATTCACCCCTCCACTTT | CASSSFRDSPLHF
TRBD2 | . | TRBJ2-3 | TRBV5-4 | TGTGCCAGCAGCAGGGGGCGGGGGGGAACATCTAGCACAGATACGCAGTATTTT | CASSRGRGGTSSTDTQYF
. | . | TRBJ2-5 | TRBV7-9 | TGTGCCAGCAGCTTAAGGGGGGCGAGGGTGCTGGAGTCCCAGTACTTC | CASSLRGARVLESQYF
TRBD1 | . | TRBJ1-2 | TRBV6-5 | TGTGCCAGCAGGCAGGGGGCCCGGGGCTACACCTTC | CASRQGARGYTF